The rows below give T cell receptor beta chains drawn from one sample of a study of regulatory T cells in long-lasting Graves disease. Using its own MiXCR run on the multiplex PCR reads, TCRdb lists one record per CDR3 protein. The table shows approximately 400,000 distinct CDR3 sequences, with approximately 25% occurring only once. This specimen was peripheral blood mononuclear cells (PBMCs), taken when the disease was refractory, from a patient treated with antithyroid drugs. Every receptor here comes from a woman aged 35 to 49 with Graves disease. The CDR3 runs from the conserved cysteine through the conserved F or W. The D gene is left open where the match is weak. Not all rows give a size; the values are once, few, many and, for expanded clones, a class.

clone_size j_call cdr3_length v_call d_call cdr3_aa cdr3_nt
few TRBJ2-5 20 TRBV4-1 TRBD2 CASSQDGPGLAGVLQEIQYF TGCGCCAGCAGCCAAGATGGTCCGGGACTAGCGGGTGTGCTCCAAGAGATCCAGTACTTC
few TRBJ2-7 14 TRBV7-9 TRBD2 CASSPGLALYEQYF TGTGCCAGCAGCCCGGGACTAGCGCTCTACGAGCAGTACTTC
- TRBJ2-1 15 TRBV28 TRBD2 CASSPASGRLDEQFF TGTGCCAGCAGTCCCGCTAGCGGGAGGTTGGATGAGCAGTTCTTC
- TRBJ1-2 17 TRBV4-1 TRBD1 CASSWQPLGTADYGYTF TGCGCCAGCAGCTGGCAACCCCTCGGGACAGCGGACTATGGCTACACCTTC
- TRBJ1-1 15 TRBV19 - CASSTGLGSDTEAFF TGTGCCAGTAGTACAGGGTTAGGGTCCGACACTGAAGCTTTCTTT
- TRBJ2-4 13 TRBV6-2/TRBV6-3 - CASRDHSNNIQYF TGTGCCAGCAGGGACCACTCAAATAACATTCAGTACTTC
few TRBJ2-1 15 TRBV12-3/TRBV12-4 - CASSFGLPPYNEQFF TGTGCCAGCAGTTTCGGTCTGCCTCCCTACAATGAGCAGTTCTTC
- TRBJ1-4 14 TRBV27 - CASSLRRTNEKLFF TGTGCCAGCAGTCTCCGGAGGACTAATGAAAAACTGTTTTTT
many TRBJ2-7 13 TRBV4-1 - CASSRARGWEQYF TGCGCCAGCAGCCGAGCCCGGGGTTGGGAGCAGTACTTC
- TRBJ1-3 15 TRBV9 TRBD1 CASSGDRGDGNTIYF TGTGCCAGCAGCGGTGACAGGGGCGATGGAAACACCATATATTTT
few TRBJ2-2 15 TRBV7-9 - CASSFGQFNTGELFF TGTGCCAGCAGCTTCGGACAGTTCAACACCGGGGAGCTGTTTTTT
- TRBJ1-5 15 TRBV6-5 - CASSYSGQTHQPQHF TGTGCCAGCAGTTACTCTGGACAGACTCATCAGCCCCAGCATTTT
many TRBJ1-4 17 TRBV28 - CASSPRKGKELNEKLFF TGTGCCAGCAGTCCGCGTAAAGGGAAAGAGCTTAATGAAAAACTGTTTTTT
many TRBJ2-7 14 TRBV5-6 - CASSLGSGEYEQYF TGTGCCAGCAGCTTGGGCTCGGGGGAATACGAGCAGTACTTC
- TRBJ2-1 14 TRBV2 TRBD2 CASSETGLGSEQFF TGTGCCAGCAGTGAAACGGGACTAGGTAGTGAGCAGTTCTTC
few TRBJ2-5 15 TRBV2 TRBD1 CASSDLGTGQETQYF TGTGCCAGCAGTGACCTCGGGACAGGGCAAGAGACCCAGTACTTC
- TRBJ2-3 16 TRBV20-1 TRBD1 CSALDQGQGLADTQYF TGCAGTGCTCTGGATCAGGGACAGGGGTTGGCAGATACGCAGTATTTT
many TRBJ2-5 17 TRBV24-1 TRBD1 CATSGRDRGLNQETQYF TGTGCCACCAGTGGTCGGGACAGGGGGCTAAACCAAGAGACCCAGTACTTC
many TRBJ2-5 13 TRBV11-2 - CASSLQLQETQYF TGTGCCAGCAGTCTACAGCTCCAAGAGACCCAGTACTTC
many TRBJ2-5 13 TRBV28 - CASSSRWGETQYF TGTGCCAGCTCCTCCCGTTGGGGGGAGACCCAGTACTTC
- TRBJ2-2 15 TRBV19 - CASGSPLANTGELFF TGTGCCAGTGGTAGCCCTCTAGCGAACACCGGGGAGCTGTTTTTT
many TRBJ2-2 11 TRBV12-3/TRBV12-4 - CASTAVGELFF TGTGCCAGCACAGCGGTCGGGGAGCTGTTTTTT
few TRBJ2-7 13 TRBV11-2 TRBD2 CASSLVTSGSPRF TGTGCCAGCAGCCTCGTGACTAGCGGGAGCCCCCGCTTC
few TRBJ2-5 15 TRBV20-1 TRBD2 CSARGPSGGQETQYF TGCAGTGCTAGAGGGCCTAGCGGAGGACAAGAGACCCAGTACTTC
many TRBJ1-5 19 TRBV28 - CASSYTLGTPFSSNQPQHF TGTGCCAGCAGTTATACGCTCGGGACACCCTTCTCTAGCAATCAGCCCCAGCATTTT
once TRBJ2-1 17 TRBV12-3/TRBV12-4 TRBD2 CASSRGTSGSSYNEQFF TGTGCCAGCAGCCGCGGGACTAGCGGGAGTTCCTACAATGAGCAGTTCTTC
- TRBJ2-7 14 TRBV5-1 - CASSLAPTSYEQYF TGCGCCAGCAGCTTGGCGCCCACCTCCTACGAGCAGTACTTC
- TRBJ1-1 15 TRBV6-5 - CASSYSASLGTEAFF TGTGCCAGCAGTTACTCGGCCAGCCTGGGGACTGAAGCTTTCTTT
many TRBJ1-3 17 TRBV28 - CASSHRVSRASGNTIYF TGTGCCAGCAGCCATCGGGTTTCTCGGGCGTCGGGAAACACCATATATTTT
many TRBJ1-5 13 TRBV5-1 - CASRVTSNQPQHF TGCGCCAGCAGGGTGACATCGAATCAGCCCCAGCATTTT
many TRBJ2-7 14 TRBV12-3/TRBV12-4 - CASSPTTAIYEQYF TGTGCCAGCAGTCCGACGACAGCCATCTACGAGCAGTACTTC
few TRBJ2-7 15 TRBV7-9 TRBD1 CASSLTGAPAYEQYF TGTGCCAGCAGCTTAACAGGGGCCCCCGCTTACGAGCAGTACTTC
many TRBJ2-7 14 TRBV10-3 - CAISERQGMDEQYF TGTGCCATCAGTGAACGTCAGGGGATGGACGAGCAGTACTTC